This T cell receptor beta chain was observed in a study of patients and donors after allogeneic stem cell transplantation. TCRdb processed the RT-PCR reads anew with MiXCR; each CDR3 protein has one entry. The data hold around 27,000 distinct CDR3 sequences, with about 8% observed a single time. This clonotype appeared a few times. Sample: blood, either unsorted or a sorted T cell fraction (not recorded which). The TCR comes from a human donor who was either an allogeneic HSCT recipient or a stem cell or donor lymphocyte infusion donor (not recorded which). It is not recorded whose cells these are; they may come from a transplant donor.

The CDR3 region is CASSQGGTGESPLHF. CDR3 in DNA: TGTGCCAGCAGCCAAGGCGGGACAGGGGAATCACCCCTCCACTTT. The chain combines TRBV4-2 with TRBJ1-6, with 10 bases lining up with TRBD1. CDR1 and CDR2 (germline): LGHNA, YNFKEQ. The J segment lost 10 bases and the V segment lost 1 base, leaving 4 bases of the junction unmatched. This CDR3 has 15 amino acids.